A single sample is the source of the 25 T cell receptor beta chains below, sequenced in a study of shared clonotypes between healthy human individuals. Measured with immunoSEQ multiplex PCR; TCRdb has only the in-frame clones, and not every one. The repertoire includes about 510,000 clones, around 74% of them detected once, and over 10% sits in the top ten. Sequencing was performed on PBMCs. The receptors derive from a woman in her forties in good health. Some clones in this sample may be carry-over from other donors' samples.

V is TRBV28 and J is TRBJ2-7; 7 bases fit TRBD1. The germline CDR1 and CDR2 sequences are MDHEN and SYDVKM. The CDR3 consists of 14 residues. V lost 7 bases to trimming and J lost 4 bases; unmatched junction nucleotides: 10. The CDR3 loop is CASTYRQGSYEQYF. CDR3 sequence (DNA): TGTGCCAGCACCTACCGACAGGGTTCTTACGAGCAGTACTTC. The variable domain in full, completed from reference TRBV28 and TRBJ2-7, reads DVKVTQSSRYLVKRTGEKVFLECVQDMDHENMFWYRQDPGLGLRLIYFSYDVKMKEKGDIPEGYSVSREKKERFSLILESASTNQTSMYLCASTYRQGSYEQYFGPGTRLTVT.

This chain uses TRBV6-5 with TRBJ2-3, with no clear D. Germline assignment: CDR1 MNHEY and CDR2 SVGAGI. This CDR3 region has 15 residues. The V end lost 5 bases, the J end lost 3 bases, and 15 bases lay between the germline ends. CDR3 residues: CASSATWLRTDTQYF. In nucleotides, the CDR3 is TGTGCCAGCAGTGCGACTTGGTTAAGGACAGATACGCAGTATTTT.

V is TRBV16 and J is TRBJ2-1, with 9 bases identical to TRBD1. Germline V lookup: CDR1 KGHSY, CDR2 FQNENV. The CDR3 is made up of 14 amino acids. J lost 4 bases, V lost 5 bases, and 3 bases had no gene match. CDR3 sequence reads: CASSLGQGYNEQFF. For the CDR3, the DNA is TGTGCCAGCAGCTTGGGACAGGGATACAATGAGCAGTTCTTC. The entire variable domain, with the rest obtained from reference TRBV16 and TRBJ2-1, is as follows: GEEVAQTPKHLVRGEGQKAKLYCAPIKGHSYVFWYQQVLKNEFKFLISFQNENVFDETGMPKERFSAKCLPNSPCSLEIQATKLEDSAVYFCASSLGQGYNEQFFGPGTRLTVL.

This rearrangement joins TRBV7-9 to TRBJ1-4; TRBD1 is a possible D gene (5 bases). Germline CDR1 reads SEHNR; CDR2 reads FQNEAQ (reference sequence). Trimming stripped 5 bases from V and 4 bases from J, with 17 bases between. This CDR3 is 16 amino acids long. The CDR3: CASSRGQGGYNEKLFF. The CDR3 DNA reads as TGTGCCAGCAGCCGCGGTCAGGGAGGGTATAATGAAAAACTGTTTTTT. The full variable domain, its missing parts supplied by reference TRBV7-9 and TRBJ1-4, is DTGVSQNPRHKITKRGQNVTFRCDPISEHNRLYWYRQTLGQGPEFLTYFQNEAQLEKSRLLSDRFSAERPKGSFSTLEIQRTEQGDSAMYLCASSRGQGGYNEKLFFGSGTQLSVL.

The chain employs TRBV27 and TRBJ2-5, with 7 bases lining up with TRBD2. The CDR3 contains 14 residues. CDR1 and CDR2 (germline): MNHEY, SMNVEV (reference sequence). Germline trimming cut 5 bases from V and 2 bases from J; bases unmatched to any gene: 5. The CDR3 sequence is CASSNGGIQETQYF. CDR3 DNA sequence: TGTGCCAGCAGTAACGGGGGGATTCAAGAGACCCAGTACTTC.

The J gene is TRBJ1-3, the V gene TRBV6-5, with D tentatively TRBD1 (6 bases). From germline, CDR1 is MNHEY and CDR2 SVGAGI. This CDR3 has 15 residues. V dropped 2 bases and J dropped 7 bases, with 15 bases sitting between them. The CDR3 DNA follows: TGTGCCAGCAGTTACACTTCGACAGGTGGGAACACCATATATTTT. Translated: CASSYTSTGGNTIYF.

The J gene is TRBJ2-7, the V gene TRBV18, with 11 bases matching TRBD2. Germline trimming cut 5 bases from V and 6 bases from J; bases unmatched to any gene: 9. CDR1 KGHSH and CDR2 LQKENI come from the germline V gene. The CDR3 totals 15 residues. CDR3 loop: CASSSTLAGESEQYF. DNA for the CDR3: TGTGCCAGCTCATCCACACTAGCGGGAGAGTCCGAGCAGTACTTC.

CDR3: CASSFGPGLAGERGVADTQYF. The CDR3 region has the DNA TGTGCCAGCAGCTTTGGCCCCGGACTAGCAGGTGAGAGGGGAGTGGCAGATACGCAGTATTTT. This chain connects TRBV7-3 to TRBJ2-3; 8 bases agree with TRBD2. Germline CDR1 and CDR2: SGHTA and FQGTGA. V dropped 3 bases and J dropped 4; count of bases not matched to a gene: 24. The CDR3 has 21 amino acids.

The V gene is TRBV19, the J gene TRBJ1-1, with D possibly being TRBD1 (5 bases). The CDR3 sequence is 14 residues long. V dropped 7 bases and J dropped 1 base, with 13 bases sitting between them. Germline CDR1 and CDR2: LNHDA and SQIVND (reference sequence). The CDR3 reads CASTSGGRNTEAFF. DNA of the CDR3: TGTGCCAGTACCTCGGGGGGGAGGAACACTGAAGCTTTCTTT.

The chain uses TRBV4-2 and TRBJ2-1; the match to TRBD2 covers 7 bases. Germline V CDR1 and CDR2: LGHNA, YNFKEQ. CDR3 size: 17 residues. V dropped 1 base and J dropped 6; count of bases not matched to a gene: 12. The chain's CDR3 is CASSQVVRGSRFNEQFF. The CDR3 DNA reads TGTGCCAGCAGCCAAGTTGTTCGCGGGAGTCGGTTCAATGAGCAGTTCTTC.

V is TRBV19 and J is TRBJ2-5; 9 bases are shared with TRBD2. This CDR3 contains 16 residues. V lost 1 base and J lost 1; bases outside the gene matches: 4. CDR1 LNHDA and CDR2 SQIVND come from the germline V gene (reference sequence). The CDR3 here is CASSIGAGGGQETQYF. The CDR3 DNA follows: TGTGCCAGTAGTATAGGGGCGGGAGGGGGCCAAGAGACCCAGTACTTC. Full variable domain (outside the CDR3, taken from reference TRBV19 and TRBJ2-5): DGGITQSPKYLFRKEGQNVTLSCEQNLNHDAMYWYRQDPGQGLRLIYYSQIVNDFQKGDIAEGYSVSREKKESFPLTVTSAQKNPTAFYLCASSIGAGGGQETQYFGPGTRLLVL.

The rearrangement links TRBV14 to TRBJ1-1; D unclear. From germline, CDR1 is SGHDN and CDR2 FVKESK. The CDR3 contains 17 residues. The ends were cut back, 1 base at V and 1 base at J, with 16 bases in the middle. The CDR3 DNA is TGTGCCAGCAGCCAAGTTCTTCGTGCGCGGGAGAACACTGAAGCTTTCTTT. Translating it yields CASSQVLRARENTEAFF. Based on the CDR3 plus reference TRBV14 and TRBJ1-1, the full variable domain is EAGVTQFPSHSVIEKGQTVTLRCDPISGHDNLYWYRRVMGKEIKFLLHFVKESKQDESGMPNNRFLAERTGGTYSTLKVQPAELEDSGVYFCASSQVLRARENTEAFFGQGTRLTVV.

This CDR3 reads CASSLVGLLYNEQFF. The DNA for the CDR3 is TGTGCCAGCAGCTTAGTGGGACTCCTCTACAATGAGCAGTTCTTC. V usage is TRBV7-8 and J usage is TRBJ2-1; D possibly corresponds to TRBD2 (6 bases). Trimming removed 1 base from V and 3 bases from J, with 10 bases in between. Germline CDR1 reads SGHVS; CDR2 reads FQNEAQ. The CDR3 spans 15 residues.

The DNA of the CDR3 is TGTGCCAGCAGCTTGGACCCCCGGGTAGGTGACTATGGCTACACCTTC. It yields the protein CASSLDPRVGDYGYTF. V usage is TRBV5-6 and J usage is TRBJ1-2; D gene uncertain. CDR3 length equals 16 residues. Deletions cut 0 bases from V and 3 bases from J, with 15 bases between. Germline values: CDR1 SGHDT, CDR2 YYEEEE.

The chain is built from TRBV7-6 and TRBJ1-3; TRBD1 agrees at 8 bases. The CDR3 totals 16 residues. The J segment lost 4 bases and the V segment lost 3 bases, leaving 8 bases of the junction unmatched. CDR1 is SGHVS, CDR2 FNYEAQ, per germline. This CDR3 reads CASSLGTGAWGNTIYF. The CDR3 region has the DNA TGTGCCAGCAGCTTGGGGACAGGCGCCTGGGGAAACACCATATATTTT.

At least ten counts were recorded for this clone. The CDR3 DNA reads as TGTGCCACCAGCCACCCGACAGGGGACTCCTACAATGAGCAGTTCTTC. This translates into CATSHPTGDSYNEQFF. This chain uses TRBV15 with TRBJ2-1; 8 nucleotides line up with TRBD1. This CDR3 spans 16 amino acids. Germline CDR1 LNHNV, CDR2 YYDKDF (reference sequence). V shed 5 bases, J shed 0 bases, and the junction held 6 bases outside the gene matches.

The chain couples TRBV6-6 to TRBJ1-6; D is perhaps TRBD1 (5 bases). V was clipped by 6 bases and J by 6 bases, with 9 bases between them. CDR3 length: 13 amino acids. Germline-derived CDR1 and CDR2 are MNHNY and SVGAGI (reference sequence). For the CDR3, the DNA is TGTGCCAGCAGAATAGACAGTAATTCACCCCTCCACTTT. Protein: CASRIDSNSPLHF.

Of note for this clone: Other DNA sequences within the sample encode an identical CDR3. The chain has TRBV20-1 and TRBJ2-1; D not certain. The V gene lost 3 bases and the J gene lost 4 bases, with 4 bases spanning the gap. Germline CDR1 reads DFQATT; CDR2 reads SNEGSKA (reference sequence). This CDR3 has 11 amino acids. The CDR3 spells CSARVYNEQFF. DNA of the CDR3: TGCAGTGCTAGGGTATACAATGAGCAGTTCTTC.

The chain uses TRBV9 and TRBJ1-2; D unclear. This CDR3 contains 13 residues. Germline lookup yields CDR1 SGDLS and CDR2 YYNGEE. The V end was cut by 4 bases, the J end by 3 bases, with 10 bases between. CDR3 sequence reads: CASSPGVDYGYTF. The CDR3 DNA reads TGTGCCAGCAGCCCCGGAGTTGACTATGGCTACACCTTC.

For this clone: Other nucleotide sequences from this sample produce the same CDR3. The CDR3 loop reads CASRASNTEAFF. The CDR3 DNA follows: TGTGCCAGTAGGGCCTCGAACACTGAAGCTTTCTTT. V and J are TRBV28 and TRBJ1-1; D remains unclear. Trimming shortened V by 9 bases and J by 1 base, and 9 bases separated the two germline ends. There are 12 residues in the CDR3. In germline, CDR1 is MDHEN, CDR2 SYDVKM.

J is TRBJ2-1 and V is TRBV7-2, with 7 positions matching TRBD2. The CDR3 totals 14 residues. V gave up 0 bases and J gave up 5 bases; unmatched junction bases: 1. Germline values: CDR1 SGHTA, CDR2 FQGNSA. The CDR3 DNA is TGTGCCAGCAGCTTAGCCGGGGGGAACAATGAGCAGTTCTTC. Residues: CASSLAGGNNEQFF.

CDR3 loop: CASAPKVDTEAFF. CDR3 nucleotides: TGTGCCAGCGCCCCCAAGGTTGACACTGAAGCTTTCTTT. The V call is TRBV6-1, the J call TRBJ1-1, with D unclear. This CDR3 has 13 residues. The germline V gene has CDR1 MNHNS and CDR2 SASEGT. Trimming shortened V by 8 bases and J by 3 bases, and 13 bases separated the two germline ends.

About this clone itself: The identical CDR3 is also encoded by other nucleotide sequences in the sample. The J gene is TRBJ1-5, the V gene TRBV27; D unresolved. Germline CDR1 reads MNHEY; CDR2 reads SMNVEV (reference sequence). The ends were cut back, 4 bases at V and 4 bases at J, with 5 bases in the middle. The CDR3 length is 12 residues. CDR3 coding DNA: TGTGCCAGCAGTTCACTAAATCAGCCCCAGCATTTT. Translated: CASSSLNQPQHF.

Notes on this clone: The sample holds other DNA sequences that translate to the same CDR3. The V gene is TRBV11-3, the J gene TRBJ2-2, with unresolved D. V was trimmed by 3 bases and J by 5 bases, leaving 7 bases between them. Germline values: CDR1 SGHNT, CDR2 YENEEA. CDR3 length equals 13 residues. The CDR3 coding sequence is TGTGCCAGCAGCTTGCTAGGTACCGGGGAGCTGTTTTTT. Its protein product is CASSLLGTGELFF.

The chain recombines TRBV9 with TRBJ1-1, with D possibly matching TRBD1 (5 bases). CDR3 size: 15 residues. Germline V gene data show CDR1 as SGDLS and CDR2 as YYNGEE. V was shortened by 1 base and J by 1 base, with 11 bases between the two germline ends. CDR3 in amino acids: CASSVNPGTNTEAFF. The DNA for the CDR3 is TGTGCCAGCAGCGTAAATCCAGGGACGAACACTGAAGCTTTCTTT.